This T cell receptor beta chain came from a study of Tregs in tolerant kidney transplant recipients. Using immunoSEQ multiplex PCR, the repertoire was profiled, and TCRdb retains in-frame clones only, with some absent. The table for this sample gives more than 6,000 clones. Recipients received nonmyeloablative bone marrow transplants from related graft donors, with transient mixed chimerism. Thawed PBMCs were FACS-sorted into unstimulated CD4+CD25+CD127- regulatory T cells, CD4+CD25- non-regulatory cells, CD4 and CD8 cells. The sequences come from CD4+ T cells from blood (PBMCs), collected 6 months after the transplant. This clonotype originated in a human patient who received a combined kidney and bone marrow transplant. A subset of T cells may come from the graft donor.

The CDR3 region is CASSQGTNQPQHF. The sequenced CDR3 bases are TGTGCCAGTAGCCAGGGTACGAATCAGCCC. This chain uses TRBV19 with TRBJ1-5, with a weak D call TRBD1 (5 bases). The CDR3 is cut off 3 residues early in the read; its end comes from the germline J gene. The germline gives CDR1 LNHDA, CDR2 SQIVND (reference sequence). The V end was cut by 6 bases, the J end by 4 bases, with 10 bases between. The CDR3 loop spans 13 amino acids. Supplemented by reference TRBV19 and TRBJ1-5, the full variable domain reads DGGITQSPKYLFRKEGQNVTLSCEQNLNHDAMYWYRQDPGQGLRLIYYSQIVNDFQKGDIAEGYSVSREKKESFPLTVTSAQKNPTAFYLCASSQGTNQPQHFGDGTRLSIL.